The subject of this entry is one T cell receptor (beta chain). Trimming cost V 6 bases and J 10 bases; bases outside gene matches: 5. This CDR3 has 13 amino acids. Germline CDR1 and CDR2: LNHDA and SQIVND (reference sequence). Source study methods: Quantification of nucleated cells was approximated via reference gene primer amplification. The repertoire was sequenced with immunoSEQ multiplex PCR; TCRdb's copy has only in-frame clones and lacks some. Clone size and the V and J calls come from that table; the DNA yielded D and trimming. The sample lists hundreds of thousands of clones, 75% to 90% occurring once. The data originate from a study of blood T cell repertoires in COVID-19. About the research overall: Both acute and convalescent COVID-19 samples were obtained from the United States, Italy and Spain.

The specimen sequenced was peripheral blood. This clonotype was sampled from a man aged 40-49 years with acute or convalescent COVID-19. The chain joins TRBV19 to TRBJ2-3; the match to TRBD2 covers 12 bases. CDR3 sequence: CASRLAGGSAQYF. CDR3 DNA sequence: TGTGCCAGTAGACTAGCGGGGGGTTCGGCGCAGTATTTT.